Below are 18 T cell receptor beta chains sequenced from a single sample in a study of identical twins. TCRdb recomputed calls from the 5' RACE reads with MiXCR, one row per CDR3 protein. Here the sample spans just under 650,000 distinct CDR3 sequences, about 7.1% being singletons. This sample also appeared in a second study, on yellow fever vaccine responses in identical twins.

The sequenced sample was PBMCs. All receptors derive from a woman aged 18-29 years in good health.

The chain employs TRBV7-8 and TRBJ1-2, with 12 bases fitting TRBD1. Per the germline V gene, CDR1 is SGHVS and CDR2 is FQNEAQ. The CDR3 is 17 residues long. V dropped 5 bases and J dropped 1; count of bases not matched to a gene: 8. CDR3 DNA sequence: TGTGCCAGCAGCATCCGGGACAGGGGGCGGAATAACTATGGCTACACCTTC. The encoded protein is CASSIRDRGRNNYGYTF.

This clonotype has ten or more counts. The chain's CDR3 is CASSSGVFGYTF. In DNA form, the CDR3 reads TGTGCCAGCAGCTCCGGGGTGTTCGGCTACACCTTC. The rearrangement uses TRBV7-9 and TRBJ1-2; D is undetermined. This CDR3 comprises 12 residues. The V and J ends lost 4 bases and 8 bases respectively, with 11 bases between them. Germline-derived CDR1 and CDR2 are SEHNR and FQNEAQ (reference sequence).

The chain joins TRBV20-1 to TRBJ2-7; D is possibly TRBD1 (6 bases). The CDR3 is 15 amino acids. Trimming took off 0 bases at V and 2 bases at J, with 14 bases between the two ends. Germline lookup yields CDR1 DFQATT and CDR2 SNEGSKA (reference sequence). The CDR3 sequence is CSARDGRTVTYEQYF. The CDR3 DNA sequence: TGCAGTGCTAGAGATGGTCGGACAGTTACCTACGAGCAGTACTTC.

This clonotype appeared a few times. The CDR3 nucleotides are TGTGCCAGCAGCAACCAACCCGTGGCGCAGTATTTT. Amino acid sequence: CASSNQPVAQYF. The chain employs TRBV28 and TRBJ2-3; D unresolved. In germline, CDR1 is MDHEN, CDR2 SYDVKM. V lost 6 bases to trimming and J lost 10 bases, with 14 bases between them. The CDR3 has 12 residues. The complete variable domain, with remaining parts taken from reference TRBV28 and TRBJ2-3, reads DVKVTQSSRYLVKRTGEKVFLECVQDMDHENMFWYRQDPGLGLRLIYFSYDVKMKEKGDIPEGYSVSREKKERFSLILESASTNQTSMYLCASSNQPVAQYFGPGTRLTVL.

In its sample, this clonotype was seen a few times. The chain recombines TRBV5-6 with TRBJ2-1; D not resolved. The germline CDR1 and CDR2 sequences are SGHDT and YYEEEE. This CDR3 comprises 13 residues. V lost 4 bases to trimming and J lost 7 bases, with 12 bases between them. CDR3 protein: CASSQTARNEQFF. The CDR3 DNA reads TGTGCCAGCAGCCAAACCGCGCGGAATGAGCAGTTCTTC.

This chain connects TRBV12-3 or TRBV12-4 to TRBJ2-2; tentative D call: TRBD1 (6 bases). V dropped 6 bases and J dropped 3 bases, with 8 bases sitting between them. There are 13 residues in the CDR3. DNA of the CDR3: TGTGCCAGCAGCACAGGGTACACCGGGGAGCTGTTTTTT. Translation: CASSTGYTGELFF.

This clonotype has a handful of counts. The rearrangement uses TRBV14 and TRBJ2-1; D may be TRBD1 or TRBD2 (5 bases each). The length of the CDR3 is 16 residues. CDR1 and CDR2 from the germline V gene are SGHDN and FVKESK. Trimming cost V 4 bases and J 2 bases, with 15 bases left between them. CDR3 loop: CASSPLGEFPYNEQFF. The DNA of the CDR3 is TGTGCCAGCAGCCCCTTGGGGGAGTTCCCCTACAATGAGCAGTTCTTC.

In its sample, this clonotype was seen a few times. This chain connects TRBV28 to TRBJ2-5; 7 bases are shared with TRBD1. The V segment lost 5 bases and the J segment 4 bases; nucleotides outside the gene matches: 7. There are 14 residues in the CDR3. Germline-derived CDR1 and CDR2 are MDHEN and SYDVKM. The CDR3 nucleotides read TGTGCCAGCAGTAAAAGACAGGGAGTAGAGACCCAGTACTTC. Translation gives CASSKRQGVETQYF.

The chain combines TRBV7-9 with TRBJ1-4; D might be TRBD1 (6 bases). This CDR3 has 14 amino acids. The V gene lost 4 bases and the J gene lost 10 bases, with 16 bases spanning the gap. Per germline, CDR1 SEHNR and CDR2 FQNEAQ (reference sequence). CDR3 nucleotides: TGTGCCAGCAGCTCCCGGACAGTCCAGGGAAAACTGTTTTTT. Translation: CASSSRTVQGKLFF.

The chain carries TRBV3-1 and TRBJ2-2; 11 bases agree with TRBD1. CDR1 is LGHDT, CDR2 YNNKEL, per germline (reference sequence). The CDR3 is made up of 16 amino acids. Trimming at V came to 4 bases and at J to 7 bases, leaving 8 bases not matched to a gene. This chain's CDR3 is CASSPADRGRSGELFF. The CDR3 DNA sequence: TGTGCCAGCAGCCCGGCGGACAGGGGGCGTAGCGGGGAGCTGTTTTTT.

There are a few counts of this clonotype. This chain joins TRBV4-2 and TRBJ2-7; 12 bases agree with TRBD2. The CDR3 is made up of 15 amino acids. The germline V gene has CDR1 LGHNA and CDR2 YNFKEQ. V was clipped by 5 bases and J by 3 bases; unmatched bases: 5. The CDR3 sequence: CASSTELAGGYEQYF. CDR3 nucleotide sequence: TGTGCCAGCAGCACCGAACTAGCGGGAGGCTACGAGCAGTACTTC.

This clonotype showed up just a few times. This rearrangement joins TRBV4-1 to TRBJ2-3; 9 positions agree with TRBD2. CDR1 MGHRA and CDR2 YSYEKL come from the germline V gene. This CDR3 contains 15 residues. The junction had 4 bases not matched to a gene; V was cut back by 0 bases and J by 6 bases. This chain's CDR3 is CASSQDSTSGDTQYF. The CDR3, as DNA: TGCGCCAGCAGCCAAGATTCGACTAGCGGCGATACGCAGTATTTT.

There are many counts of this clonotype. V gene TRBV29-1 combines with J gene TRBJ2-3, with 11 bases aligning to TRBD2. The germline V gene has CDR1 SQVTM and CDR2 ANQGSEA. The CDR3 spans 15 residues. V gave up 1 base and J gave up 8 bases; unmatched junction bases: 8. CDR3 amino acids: CSVEGLAGGVGTQYF. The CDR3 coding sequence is TGCAGCGTTGAAGGTCTAGCGGGAGGAGTTGGTACGCAGTATTTT.

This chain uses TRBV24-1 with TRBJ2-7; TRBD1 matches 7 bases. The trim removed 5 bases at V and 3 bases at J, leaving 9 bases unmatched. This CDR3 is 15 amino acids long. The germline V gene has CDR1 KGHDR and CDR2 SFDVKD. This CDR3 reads CATSAPTGTDYEQYF. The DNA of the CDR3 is TGTGCCACCAGTGCCCCAACCGGGACAGACTACGAGCAGTACTTC.

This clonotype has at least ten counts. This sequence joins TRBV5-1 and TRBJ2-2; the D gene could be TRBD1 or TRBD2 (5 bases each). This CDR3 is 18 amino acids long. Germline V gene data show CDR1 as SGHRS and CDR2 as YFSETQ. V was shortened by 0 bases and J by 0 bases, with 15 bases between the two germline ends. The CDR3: CASSLEGWGYSNTGELFF. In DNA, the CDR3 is TGCGCCAGCAGCTTGGAAGGATGGGGGTACTCGAACACCGGGGAGCTGTTTTTT.

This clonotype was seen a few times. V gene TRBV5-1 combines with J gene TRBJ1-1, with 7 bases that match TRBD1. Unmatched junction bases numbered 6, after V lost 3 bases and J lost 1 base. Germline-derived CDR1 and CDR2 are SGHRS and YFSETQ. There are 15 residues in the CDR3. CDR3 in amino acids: CASSSVGQQNTEAFF. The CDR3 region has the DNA TGCGCCAGCAGCTCCGTGGGACAGCAGAACACTGAAGCTTTCTTT.

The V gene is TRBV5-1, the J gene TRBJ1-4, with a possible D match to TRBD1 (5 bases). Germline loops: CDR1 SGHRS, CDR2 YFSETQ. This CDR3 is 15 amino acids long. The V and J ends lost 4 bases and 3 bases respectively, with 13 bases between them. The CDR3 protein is CASSANGGANEKLFF. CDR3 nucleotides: TGCGCCAGCAGCGCCAATGGGGGTGCTAATGAAAAACTGTTTTTT.

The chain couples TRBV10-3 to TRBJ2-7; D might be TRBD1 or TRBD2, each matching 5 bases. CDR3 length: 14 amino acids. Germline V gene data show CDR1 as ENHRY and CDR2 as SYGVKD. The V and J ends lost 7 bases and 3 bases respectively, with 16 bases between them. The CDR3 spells CAIKWGLAHYEQYV. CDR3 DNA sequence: TGTGCCATCAAATGGGGCCTAGCACACTACGAGCAGTACGTC.